This T cell receptor beta chain comes out of a study of response to subunit inactivated influenza vaccine (dated by TCRdb to 2016 to 2019). A note on the overall study: Deep quantitative T cell receptor repertoire profiling was used in the study to track responses to a trivalent subunit inactivated influenza vaccine. General findings and caveats noted by the study authors: The authors proposed that each seasonal influenza vaccination may bring in only a limited number of new T cells.

To note about this clonotype: The target of this receptor is not known. Per-nucleotide qualities are absent, and no much larger clonotype sits a single base away.

Library generation was performed with RT-PCR. Instrument on record: Illumina HiSeq 2500. TCRdb trimmed the raw reads at Q25, called clones with MiXCR and kept productive beta chains. Each CDR3 protein gets just one entry, which takes the most common genes and DNA from the rows behind it. The sample records 500,000 to 550,000 distinct CDR3 sequences, approximately 7.6% of which are singletons. The ten largest clones add up to over 10% of the sample. Reading the germline V gene gives CDR1 KGHSH and CDR2 LQKENI. After removal of 6 bases from V and 4 bases from J, the junction retains 7 bases not matched to a gene. The CDR3 contains 14 residues, cysteine and phenylalanine counted. This entry keeps only the CDR3 DNA: 42 bases, framed from base 1.

The input for sequencing was PBMCs from blood, taken less than 30 months after vaccination. The clonotype comes from a man aged 45 to 70 who received an inactivated influenza vaccine. Donor details come from another sample of the same person, matched by shared clones. The V and J segments used are TRBV18 and TRBJ2-3; 7 junctional bases match TRBD2. The encoded CDR3 is CASSPTGGADTQYF. The DNA is TGTGCCAGCTCCCCCACGGGGGGAGCAGATACGCAGTATTTT.